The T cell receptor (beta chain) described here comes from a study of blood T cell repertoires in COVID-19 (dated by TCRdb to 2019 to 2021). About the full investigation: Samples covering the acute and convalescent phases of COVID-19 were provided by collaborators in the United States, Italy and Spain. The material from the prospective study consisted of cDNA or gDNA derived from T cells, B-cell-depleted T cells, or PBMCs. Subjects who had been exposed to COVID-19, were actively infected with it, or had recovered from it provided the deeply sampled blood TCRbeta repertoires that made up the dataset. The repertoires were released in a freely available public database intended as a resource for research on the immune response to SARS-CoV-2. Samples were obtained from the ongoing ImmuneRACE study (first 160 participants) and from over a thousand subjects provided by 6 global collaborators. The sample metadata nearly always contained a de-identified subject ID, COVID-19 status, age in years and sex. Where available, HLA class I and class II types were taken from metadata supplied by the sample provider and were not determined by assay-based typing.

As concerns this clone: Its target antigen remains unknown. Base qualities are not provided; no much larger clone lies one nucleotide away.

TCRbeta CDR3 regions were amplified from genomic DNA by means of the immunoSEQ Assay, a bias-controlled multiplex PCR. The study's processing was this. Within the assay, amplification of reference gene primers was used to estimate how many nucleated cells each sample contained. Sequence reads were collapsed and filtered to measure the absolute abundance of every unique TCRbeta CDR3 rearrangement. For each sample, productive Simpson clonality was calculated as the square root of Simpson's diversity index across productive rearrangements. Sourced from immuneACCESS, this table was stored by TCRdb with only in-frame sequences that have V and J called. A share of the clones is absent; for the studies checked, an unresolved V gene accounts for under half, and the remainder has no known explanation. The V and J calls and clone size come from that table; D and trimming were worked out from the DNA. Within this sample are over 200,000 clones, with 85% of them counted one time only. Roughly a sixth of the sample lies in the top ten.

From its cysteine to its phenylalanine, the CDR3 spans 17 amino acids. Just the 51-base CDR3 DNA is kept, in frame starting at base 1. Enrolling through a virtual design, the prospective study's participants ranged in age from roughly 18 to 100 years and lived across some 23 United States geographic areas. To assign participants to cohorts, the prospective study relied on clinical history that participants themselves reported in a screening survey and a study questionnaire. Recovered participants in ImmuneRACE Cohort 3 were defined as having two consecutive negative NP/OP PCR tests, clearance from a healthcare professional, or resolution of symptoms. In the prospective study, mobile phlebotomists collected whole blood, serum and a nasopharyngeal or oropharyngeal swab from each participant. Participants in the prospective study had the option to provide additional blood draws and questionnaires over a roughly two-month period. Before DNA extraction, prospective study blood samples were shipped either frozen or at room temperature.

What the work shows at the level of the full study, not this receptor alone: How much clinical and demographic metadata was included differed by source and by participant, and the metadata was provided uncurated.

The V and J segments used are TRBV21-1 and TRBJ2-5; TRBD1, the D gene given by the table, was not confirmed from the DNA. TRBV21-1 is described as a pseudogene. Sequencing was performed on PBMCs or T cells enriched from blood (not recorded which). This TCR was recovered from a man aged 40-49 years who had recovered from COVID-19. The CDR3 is CASSKIQGALSQETQYF. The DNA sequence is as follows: TGTGCCAGCAGCAAAATACAGGGGGCTTTATCCCAAGAGACCCAGTACTTC.